The 15 T cell receptor beta chains below were found in one sample sequenced in a study of blood T cell repertoires in COVID-19. The table came from immunoSEQ multiplex PCR; TCRdb's copy has only in-frame clones and leaves some out. The sample has about 440,000 clones; roughly 85% are singletons. Sequenced: PBMCs or T cells enriched from blood (not recorded which). The receptors shown here come from a woman between 18 and 30 years old with acute COVID-19.

The V and J genes are TRBV2 and TRBJ1-1, with D maybe TRBD1 (5 bases). This CDR3 comprises 12 residues. Between the trimmed V and J ends, which lost 3 bases and 10 bases, there was a span of 12 bases. Germline loops: CDR1 SNHLY, CDR2 FYNNEI. The CDR3 region is CASSDPGLGAFF. CDR3 DNA: TGTGCCAGCAGTGATCCGGGACTAGGAGCTTTCTTT.

The chain joins TRBV11-2 to TRBJ2-7; D remains unclear. Looked up from germline, CDR1 is SGHAT and CDR2 is FQNNGV. The CDR3 runs 11 residues. Deletions cut 3 bases from V and 5 bases from J, with 5 bases between. CDR3 sequence: CASSFSDEQYF. The CDR3 DNA reads TGTGCCAGCAGCTTCAGTGACGAGCAGTACTTC.

This clone has a single count. J is TRBJ1-6 and V is TRBV6-6; unclear D gene. From germline, CDR1 is MNHNY and CDR2 SVGAGI (reference sequence). The V end was cut by 5 bases, the J end by 0 bases, with 14 bases between. The CDR3 runs 17 residues. CDR3 residues: CASSPVGSSSYNSPLHF. The CDR3 DNA reads as TGTGCCAGCAGTCCTGTGGGCTCATCCTCCTATAATTCACCCCTCCACTTT.

The V gene is TRBV12-5, the J gene TRBJ1-1; tentatively, D is TRBD1 (5 bases). Trimming removed 5 bases from V and 7 bases from J, with 8 bases in between. The CDR3 is 11 residues long. The germline V gene encodes CDR1 LGHNT and CDR2 FRNRAP. The CDR3 bases are TGTGCTAGTGGTCCAAGGGGTGAAGCTTTCTTT. Translation gives CASGPRGEAFF.

The CDR3 is CASSFEGTQYF. CDR3 DNA sequence: TGTGCCAGCAGTTTTGAGGGTACGCAGTATTTT. The rearrangement links TRBV28 to TRBJ2-3; D possibly corresponds to TRBD2 (5 bases). Germline assignment: CDR1 MDHEN and CDR2 SYDVKM. V was pared by 3 bases and J by 8 bases, with 6 bases between. The CDR3 loop spans 11 amino acids.

The rearrangement links TRBV19 to TRBJ2-1, with TRBD2 identical over 7 bases. Germline loops: CDR1 LNHDA, CDR2 SQIVND (reference sequence). V dropped 5 bases and J dropped 4; count of bases not matched to a gene: 2. CDR3 length equals 13 residues. CDR3 region: CASSQRGYNEQFF. The CDR3 nucleotides are TGTGCCAGTAGTCAGCGGGGTTACAATGAGCAGTTCTTC.

The chain carries TRBV25-1 and TRBJ2-1, with 8 nucleotides matching TRBD2. V dropped 8 bases and J dropped 4; count of bases not matched to a gene: 19. Germline assignment: CDR1 MGHDK and CDR2 SYGVNS. The CDR3 spans 18 residues. The CDR3 sequence is CASGGQDAGGRGYNEQFF. The DNA of the CDR3 is TGTGCCAGCGGTGGGCAAGACGCGGGGGGACGGGGATACAATGAGCAGTTCTTC.

The V and J genes are TRBV6-5 and TRBJ1-5; TRBD1 might be the D (5 bases). The germline V gene encodes CDR1 MNHEY and CDR2 SVGAGI. This CDR3 is 15 amino acids long. V gave up 7 bases and J gave up 4 bases, with 17 bases separating them. This CDR3 is CASTPFRRGNQPQHF. The CDR3, as DNA: TGTGCCAGCACCCCTTTTAGGAGGGGAAATCAGCCCCAGCATTTT.

V is TRBV7-2 and J is TRBJ1-4; 8 positions match TRBD1. Trimming at V came to 1 base and at J to 7 bases, leaving 2 bases not matched to a gene. The germline V gene encodes CDR1 SGHTA and CDR2 FQGNSA. The length of the CDR3 is 14 residues. CDR3 amino acids: CASSLGRGPEKLFF. CDR3 bases: TGTGCCAGCAGCTTAGGCAGGGGGCCTGAAAAACTGTTTTTT.

The J gene is TRBJ1-2, the V gene TRBV19; D is perhaps TRBD1 (6 bases). This CDR3 contains 15 residues. V lost 4 bases and J 3 bases, leaving 15 bases between the germline ends. Germline CDR1 is LNHDA and CDR2 is SQIVND (reference sequence). This CDR3 reads CASSTDSGADYGYTF. Here the CDR3 DNA reads TGTGCCAGTAGTACCGACTCAGGGGCGGACTATGGCTACACCTTC.

The table lists this clone with a count of one. The sample contains more than one DNA sequence encoding this CDR3. The gene calls are TRBV28 and TRBJ1-5; no definite D call. Trimming took 3 bases from V and 6 from J, leaving 3 bases between them. The germline V gene has CDR1 MDHEN and CDR2 SYDVKM. This CDR3 contains 11 residues. The DNA for the CDR3 is TGTGCCAGCAGTTTTAGTCAGCCCCAGCATTTT. It specifies CASSFSQPQHF.

V is TRBV19 and J is TRBJ2-3; D unresolved. Trimming left V 3 bases short and J 4 bases short, with 8 bases between. From germline, CDR1 is LNHDA and CDR2 SQIVND (reference sequence). CDR3 length equals 13 residues. CDR3 DNA sequence: TGTGCCAGTAGTATCTATGGTCCAGATACGCAGTATTTT. This gives the protein CASSIYGPDTQYF.

This chain uses TRBV6-2 or TRBV6-3 with TRBJ2-7; 7 nucleotides line up with TRBD2. V was pared by 0 bases and J by 3 bases, with 20 bases of the junction left unmatched. This CDR3 has 20 residues. Germline V gene sequence: CDR1 MNHEY, CDR2 SVGEGT. DNA of the CDR3: TGTGCCAGCAGTTACTCGATCGGACTAGATGGGGTTTGGGGGAACTACGAGCAGTACTTC. Protein sequence: CASSYSIGLDGVWGNYEQYF.

The chain has TRBV19 and TRBJ1-2; no clear D. The CDR3 contains 12 residues. In germline, CDR1 is LNHDA, CDR2 SQIVND (reference sequence). V lost 3 bases to trimming and J lost 7 bases, with 9 bases between them. The CDR3 DNA reads as TGTGCCAGTAGTATGACTATTACTGGCTACACCTTC. Its translation is CASSMTITGYTF.

This chain joins TRBV4-1 and TRBJ2-7, with D tentatively TRBD2 (6 bases). The CDR3 contains 14 residues. Deletions cut 1 base from V and 6 bases from J, with 13 bases between. Germline V gives CDR1 MGHRA, CDR2 YSYEKL. The CDR3 nucleotides are TGCGCCAGCAGCCAAGCATTGGAGGGGCTCGAGCAGTACTTC. Encoded protein: CASSQALEGLEQYF.